This T cell receptor beta chain was sequenced during a study of shared clonotypes between healthy human individuals. With 6 bases removed from V and 6 bases from J, the gap between germline ends came to 20 bases. In germline, CDR1 is SGHTA, CDR2 FQGNSA. The CDR3 length is 15 residues. Sequencing was performed with immunoSEQ multiplex PCR; in TCRdb, only in-frame clones are kept and a portion is missing. The data contain about 2.4 million clones, roughly 93% of them singletons. Sequences were obtained from naive CD4+ T cells from PBMCs. Sample subset: CD45RA+ positively selected. This chain joins TRBV7-2 and TRBJ1-1; D possibly corresponds to TRBD1 (5 bases). This TCR derives from a man aged 18 to 35 in good health. Some clones in this sample may be carry-over from other donors' samples. In DNA form, the CDR3 reads TGTGCCAGCAGTGCCTCGGGACCTAGCAGAGCTGAAGCTTTCTTT. Amino acids: CASSASGPSRAEAFF.